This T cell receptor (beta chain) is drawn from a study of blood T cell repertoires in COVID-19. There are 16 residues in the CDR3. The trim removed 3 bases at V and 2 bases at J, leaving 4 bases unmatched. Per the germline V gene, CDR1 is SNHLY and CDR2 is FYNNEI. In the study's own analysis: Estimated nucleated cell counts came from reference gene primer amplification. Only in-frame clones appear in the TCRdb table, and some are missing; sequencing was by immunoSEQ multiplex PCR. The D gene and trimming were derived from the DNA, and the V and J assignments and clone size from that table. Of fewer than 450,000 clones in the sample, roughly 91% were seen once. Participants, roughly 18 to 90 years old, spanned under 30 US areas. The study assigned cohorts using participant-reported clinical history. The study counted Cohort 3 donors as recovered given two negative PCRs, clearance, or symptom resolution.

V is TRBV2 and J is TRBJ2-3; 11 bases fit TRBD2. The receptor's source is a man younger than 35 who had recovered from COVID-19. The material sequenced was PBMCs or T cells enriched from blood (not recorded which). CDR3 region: CASSEATSGDTDTQYF. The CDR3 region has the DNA TGTGCCAGCAGTGAGGCGACTAGCGGGGACACAGATACGCAGTATTTT.